This entry lists 7 T cell receptor beta chains sequenced from one sample in a study of blood T cell repertoires in COVID-19. Here immunoSEQ multiplex PCR was the method, and the copy in TCRdb shows in-frame clones only, minus some. This sample has more than 85,000 clones, with 88% found just once. The sequencing input was peripheral blood. These receptor sequences come from a woman in her forties or fifties with acute or convalescent COVID-19.

The chain joins TRBV19 to TRBJ1-1, with 10 bases aligning to TRBD1. Germline values: CDR1 LNHDA, CDR2 SQIVND (reference sequence). This CDR3 comprises 14 residues. The junction had 2 bases not matched to a gene; V was cut back by 7 bases and J by 0 bases. CDR3: CASKGTGVNTEAFF. CDR3 sequence (DNA): TGTGCCAGTAAGGGGACAGGGGTGAACACTGAAGCTTTCTTT.

The V gene is TRBV7-9, the J gene TRBJ2-3; no firm D call. Germline lookup yields CDR1 SEHNR and CDR2 FQNEAQ (reference sequence). The CDR3 totals 10 residues. Trimming took off 8 bases at V and 4 bases at J, with 4 bases between the two ends. This CDR3 reads CASSADTQYF. CDR3 coding DNA: TGTGCCAGCTCGGCAGATACGCAGTATTTT. The variable domain in full, with the rest retrieved from reference TRBV7-9 and TRBJ2-3, is DTGVSQNPRHKITKRGQNVTFRCDPISEHNRLYWYRQTLGQGPEFLTYFQNEAQLEKSRLLSDRFSAERPKGSFSTLEIQRTEQGDSAMYLCASSADTQYFGPGTRLTVL.

This chain links TRBV5-1 with TRBJ2-7; 7 bases line up with TRBD1. Unmatched junction bases numbered 6, after V lost 7 bases and J lost 2 bases. CDR3 length: 13 residues. Germline lookup yields CDR1 SGHRS and CDR2 YFSETQ. The CDR3 DNA follows: TGCGCCAGCGTCGGGACAGCGCCCTACGAGCAGTACTTC. This codes for CASVGTAPYEQYF.

The chain couples TRBV6-5 to TRBJ1-2; D is unclear. CDR1 MNHEY and CDR2 SVGAGI come from the germline V gene. The CDR3 spans 11 residues. V gave up 4 bases and J gave up 3 bases, with 3 bases separating them. The CDR3 DNA reads as TGTGCCAGCAGTTCTGACTATGGCTACACCTTC. This sequence encodes CASSSDYGYTF.

This chain connects TRBV5-1 to TRBJ2-1, with 11 bases lining up with TRBD2. The germline CDR1 and CDR2 sequences are SGHRS and YFSETQ. CDR3 size: 16 residues. Unmatched junction bases numbered 5, after V lost 0 bases and J lost 6 bases. Here the CDR3 DNA reads TGCGCCAGCAGCTTGGGTGTTAGCGGGAGGGTCAATGAGCAGTTCTTC. Translated: CASSLGVSGRVNEQFF.

The rearrangement joins TRBV5-5 to TRBJ1-5; the match to TRBD1 covers 9 bases. Germline V gene sequence: CDR1 SGHKS, CDR2 YYEKEE (reference sequence). The CDR3 consists of 14 residues. V shed 5 bases, J shed 4 bases, and the junction held 4 bases outside the gene matches. CDR3 sequence (DNA): TGTGCCAGCAGTACAGGGGGCGGGAATCAGCCCCAGCATTTT. Protein sequence: CASSTGGGNQPQHF.

The rearrangement links TRBV7-9 to TRBJ1-6, with D perhaps matching TRBD1 (6 bases). The CDR3 extends over 14 amino acids. V was clipped by 4 bases and J by 9 bases, with 13 bases between them. CDR1 SEHNR and CDR2 FQNEAQ come from the germline V gene (reference sequence). The DNA for the CDR3 is TGTGCCAGCAGCTCAGACCCAGGGGTTTCACCCCTCCACTTT. Translating it yields CASSSDPGVSPLHF.